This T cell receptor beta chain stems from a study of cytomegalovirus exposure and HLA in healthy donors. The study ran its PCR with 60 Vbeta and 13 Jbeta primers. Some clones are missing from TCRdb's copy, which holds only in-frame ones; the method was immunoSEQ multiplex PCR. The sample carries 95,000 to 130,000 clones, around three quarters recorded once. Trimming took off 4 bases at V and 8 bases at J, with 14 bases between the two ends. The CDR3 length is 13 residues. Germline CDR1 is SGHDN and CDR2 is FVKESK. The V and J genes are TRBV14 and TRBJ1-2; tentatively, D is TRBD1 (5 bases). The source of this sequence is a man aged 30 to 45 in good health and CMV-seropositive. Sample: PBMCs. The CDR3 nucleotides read TGTGCCAGCAGCCTGGGGCGTCTGCTGGGCTACACCTTC. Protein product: CASSLGRLLGYTF.